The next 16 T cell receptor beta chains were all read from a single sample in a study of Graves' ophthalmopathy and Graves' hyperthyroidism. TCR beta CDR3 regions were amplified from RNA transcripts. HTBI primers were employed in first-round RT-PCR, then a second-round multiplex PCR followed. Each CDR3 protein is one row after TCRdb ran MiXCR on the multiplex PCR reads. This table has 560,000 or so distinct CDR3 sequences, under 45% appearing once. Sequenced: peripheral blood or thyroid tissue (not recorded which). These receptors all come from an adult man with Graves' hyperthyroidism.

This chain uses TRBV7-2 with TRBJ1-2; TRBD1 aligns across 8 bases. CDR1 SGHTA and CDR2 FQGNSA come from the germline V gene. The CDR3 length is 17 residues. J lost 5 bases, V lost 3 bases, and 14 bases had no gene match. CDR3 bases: TGTGCCAGCAGCTTGGCGACAGGGGTAAGGCTTCGTTATGGCTACACCTTC. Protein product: CASSLATGVRLRYGYTF.

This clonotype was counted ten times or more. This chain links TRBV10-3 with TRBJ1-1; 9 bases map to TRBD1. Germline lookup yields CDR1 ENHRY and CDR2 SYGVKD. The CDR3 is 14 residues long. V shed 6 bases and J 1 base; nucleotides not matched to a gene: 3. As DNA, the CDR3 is TGTGCCATCAGGGGGACAGGGACGAACACTGAAGCTTTCTTT. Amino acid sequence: CAIRGTGTNTEAFF.

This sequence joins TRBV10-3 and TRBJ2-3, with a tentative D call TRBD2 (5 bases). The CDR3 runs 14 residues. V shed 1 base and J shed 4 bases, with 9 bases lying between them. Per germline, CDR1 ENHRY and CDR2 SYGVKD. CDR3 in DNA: TGTGCCATCAGTGAGTGGGCTAGCCCAGATACGCAGTATTTT. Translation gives CAISEWASPDTQYF.

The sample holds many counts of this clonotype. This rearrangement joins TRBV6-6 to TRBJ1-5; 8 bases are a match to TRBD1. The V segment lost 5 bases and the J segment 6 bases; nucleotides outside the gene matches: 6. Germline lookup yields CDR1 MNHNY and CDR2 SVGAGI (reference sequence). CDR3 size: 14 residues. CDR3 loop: CASSVQGAFQPQHF. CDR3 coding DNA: TGTGCCAGCAGTGTCCAGGGGGCTTTTCAGCCCCAGCATTTT.

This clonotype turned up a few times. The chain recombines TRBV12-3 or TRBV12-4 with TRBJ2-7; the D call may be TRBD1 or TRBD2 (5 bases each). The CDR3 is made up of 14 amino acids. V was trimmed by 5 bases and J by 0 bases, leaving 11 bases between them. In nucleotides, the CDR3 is TGTGCCAGCAGTGGGGGTCTTCTCTCCTACGAGCAGTACTTC. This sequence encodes CASSGGLLSYEQYF.

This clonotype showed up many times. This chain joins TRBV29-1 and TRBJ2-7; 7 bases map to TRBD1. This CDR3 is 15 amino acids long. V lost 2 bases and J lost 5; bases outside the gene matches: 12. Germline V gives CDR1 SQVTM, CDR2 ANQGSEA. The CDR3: CSVEILATGTDEQYF. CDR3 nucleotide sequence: TGCAGCGTTGAAATCTTGGCGACAGGGACCGACGAGCAGTACTTC.

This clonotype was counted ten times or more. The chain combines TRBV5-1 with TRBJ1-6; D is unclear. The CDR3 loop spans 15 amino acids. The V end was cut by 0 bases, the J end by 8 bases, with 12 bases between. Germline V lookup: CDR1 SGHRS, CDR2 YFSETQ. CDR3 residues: CASSLGRLWDSPLHF. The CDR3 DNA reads TGCGCCAGCAGCTTGGGGCGGTTGTGGGATTCACCCCTCCACTTT.

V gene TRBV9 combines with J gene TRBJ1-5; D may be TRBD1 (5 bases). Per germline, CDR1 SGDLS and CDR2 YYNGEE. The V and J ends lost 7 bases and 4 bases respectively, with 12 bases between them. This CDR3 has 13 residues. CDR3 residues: CASAGGGNQPQHF. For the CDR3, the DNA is TGTGCCAGCGCGGGGGGGGGTAATCAGCCCCAGCATTTT.

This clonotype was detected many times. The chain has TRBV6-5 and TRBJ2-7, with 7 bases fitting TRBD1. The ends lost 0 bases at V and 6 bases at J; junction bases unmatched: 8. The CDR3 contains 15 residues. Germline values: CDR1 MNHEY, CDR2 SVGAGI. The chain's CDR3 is CASSYSVGGQGEQYF. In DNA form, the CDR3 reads TGTGCCAGCAGTTACTCCGTAGGGGGCCAGGGCGAGCAGTACTTC.

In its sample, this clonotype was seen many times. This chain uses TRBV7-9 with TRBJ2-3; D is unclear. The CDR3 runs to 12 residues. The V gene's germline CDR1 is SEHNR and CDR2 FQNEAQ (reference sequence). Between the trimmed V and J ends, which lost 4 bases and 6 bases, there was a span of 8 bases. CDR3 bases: TGTGCCAGCAGCTCCTCAGCGGATACGCAGTATTTT. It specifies CASSSSADTQYF.

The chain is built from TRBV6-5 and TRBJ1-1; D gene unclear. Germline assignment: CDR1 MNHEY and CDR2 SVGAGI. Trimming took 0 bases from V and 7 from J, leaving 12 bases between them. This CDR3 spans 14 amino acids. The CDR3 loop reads CASSYSEGRDEAFF. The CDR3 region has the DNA TGTGCCAGCAGTTACTCAGAAGGGCGTGATGAAGCTTTCTTT.

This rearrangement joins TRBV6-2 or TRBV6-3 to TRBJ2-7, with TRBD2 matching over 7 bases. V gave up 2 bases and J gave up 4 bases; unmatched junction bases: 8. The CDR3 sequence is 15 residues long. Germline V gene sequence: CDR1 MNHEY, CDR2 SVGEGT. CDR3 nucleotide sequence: TGTGCCAGCAGTTACGTGACCCAGCGGGGTTACGAGCAGTACTTC. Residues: CASSYVTQRGYEQYF.

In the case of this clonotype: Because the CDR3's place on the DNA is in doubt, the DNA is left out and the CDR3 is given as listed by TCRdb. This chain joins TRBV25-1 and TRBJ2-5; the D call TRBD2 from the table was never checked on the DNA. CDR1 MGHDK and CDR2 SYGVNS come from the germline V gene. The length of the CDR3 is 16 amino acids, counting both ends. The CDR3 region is CACSARGGAYQETQYF.

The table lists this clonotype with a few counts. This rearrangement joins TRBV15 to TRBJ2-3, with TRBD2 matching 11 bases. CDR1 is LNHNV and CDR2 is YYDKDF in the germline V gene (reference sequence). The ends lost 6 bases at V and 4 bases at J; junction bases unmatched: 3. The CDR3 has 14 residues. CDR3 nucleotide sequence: TGTGCCACCAGAGTACTAGCGGGAGCAGATACGCAGTATTTT. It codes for CATRVLAGADTQYF.

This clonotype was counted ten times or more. For the CDR3, the DNA is TGTGCCAGCAGCCAGGCCAGGGGGGTAAGTGCCCAGCATTTT. This gives the protein CASSQARGVSAQHF. This sequence joins TRBV3-1 and TRBJ1-5; 7 nucleotides match TRBD1. V shed 3 bases, J shed 11 bases, and the junction held 10 bases outside the gene matches. This CDR3 comprises 14 residues. Germline V gene sequence: CDR1 LGHDT, CDR2 YNNKEL (reference sequence).

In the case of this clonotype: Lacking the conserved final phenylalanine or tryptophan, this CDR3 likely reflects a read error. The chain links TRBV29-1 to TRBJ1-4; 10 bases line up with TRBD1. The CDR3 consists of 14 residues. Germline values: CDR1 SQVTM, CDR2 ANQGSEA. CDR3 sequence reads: CSARSGTGDERLFL. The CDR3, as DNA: TGCAGCGCTCGGTCAGGGACAGGGGATGAAAGACTGTTTCTT.